This T cell receptor (beta chain) was identified in a study of blood T cell repertoires in COVID-19. Trimming stripped 0 bases from V and 10 bases from J, with 21 bases between. CDR1 and CDR2 from the germline V gene are GTSNPN and SVGIG (reference sequence). The CDR3 length is 16 residues. TCRdb's copy holds only in-frame clones and misses some; the assay was immunoSEQ multiplex PCR. Of over 100,000 clones in the sample, approximately 90% were seen once. This receptor was obtained from a human donor with acute or convalescent COVID-19. The donor label of this sample is uncertain. The sequencing sample was made of peripheral blood. The chain is built from TRBV30 and TRBJ1-4; possibly TRBD1 for D (6 bases). In nucleotides, the CDR3 is TGTGCCTGGAGTGTAGGGGGGGCACTGGTATATGGAAAACTGTTTTTT. The encoded protein is CAWSVGGALVYGKLFF.